This T cell receptor beta chain was recovered during a study of glioma-infiltrating T cells after dendritic cell vaccination. As for time point: after dendritic cell vaccination, including at tumor progression/relapse. V was trimmed by 3 bases and J by 9 bases, leaving 14 bases between them. The CDR3 length is 13 residues. The germline V gene has CDR1 LNHNV and CDR2 YYDKDF (reference sequence). Only in-frame clones appear in the TCRdb table, and some are missing; sequencing was by immunoSEQ multiplex PCR. Here the sample spans 55,000 to 75,000 clones, around 83% being singletons. The receptor's source is a human donor with glioblastoma. V gene TRBV15 combines with J gene TRBJ1-2, with D perhaps matching TRBD1 (6 bases). The starting material was blood, obtained after dendritic cell vaccination. CDR3 amino acids: CATSRETGSSYTF. CDR3 coding DNA: TGTGCCACCAGCAGGGAGACAGGATCTAGCTACACCTTC.